This T cell receptor beta chain was sequenced for a study of T cells after yellow fever vaccination. Study-wide results and caveats: A large majority of primary-vaccination clones showed up again after the booster (approximately 95% CD4, 75% to 90% CD8).

Concerning this clonotype: Its specificity is not known.

The length of the CDR3 is 14 residues. Trimming stripped 8 bases from V and 1 base from J, with 16 bases between. Germline values: CDR1 SQVTM, CDR2 ANQGSEA. Template switching with 5'RACE generated the TCR cDNA and added a universal primer site and UMIs. Using its own MiXCR run on the 5' RACE reads, TCRdb lists one record per CDR3 protein. The sample has about 500,000 distinct CDR3 sequences, less than 20% seen once. The receptor's source is a man aged 18 to 30 who received the YFV17D yellow fever vaccine. The sequenced sample was PBMCs, obtained 4 to 5 days after the first yellow fever vaccination. V gene TRBV29-1 combines with J gene TRBJ2-3; D perhaps matches TRBD2 (5 bases). CDR3 in DNA: TGCAGCACTAGGGCCGATCTTGGCACAGATACGCAGTATTTT. This sequence encodes CSTRADLGTDTQYF.